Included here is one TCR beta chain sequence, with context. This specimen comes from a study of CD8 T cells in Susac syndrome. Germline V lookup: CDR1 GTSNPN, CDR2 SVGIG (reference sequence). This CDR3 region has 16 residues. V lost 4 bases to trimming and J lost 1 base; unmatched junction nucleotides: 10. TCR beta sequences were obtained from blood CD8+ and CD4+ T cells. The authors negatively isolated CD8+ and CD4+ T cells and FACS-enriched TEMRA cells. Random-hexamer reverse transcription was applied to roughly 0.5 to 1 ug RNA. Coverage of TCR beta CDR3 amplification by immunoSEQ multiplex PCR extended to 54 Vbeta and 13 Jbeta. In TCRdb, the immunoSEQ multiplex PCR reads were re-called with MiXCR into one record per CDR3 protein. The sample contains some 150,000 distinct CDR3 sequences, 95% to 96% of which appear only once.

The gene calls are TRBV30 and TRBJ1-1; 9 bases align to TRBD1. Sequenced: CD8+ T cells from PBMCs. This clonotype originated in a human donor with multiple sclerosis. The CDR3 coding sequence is TGTGCCTGGATCCGCCACCGGGACAGGGAGAACACTGAAGCTTTCTTT. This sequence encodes CAWIRHRDRENTEAFF. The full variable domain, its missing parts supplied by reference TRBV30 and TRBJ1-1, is SQTIHQWPATLVQPVGSPLSLECTVEGTSNPNLYWYRQAAGRGLQLLFYSVGIGQISSEVPQNLSASRPQDRQFILSSKKLLLSDSGFYLCAWIRHRDRENTEAFFGQGTRLTVV.